This T cell receptor beta chain was recovered during a study of blood T cell repertoires in COVID-19. Study context: Acute-phase and convalescent COVID-19 samples originated in the United States, Italy and Spain. The analysed material was cDNA or gDNA that came from T cells, B-cell-depleted T cells, or PBMCs.

Study processing details: Amplification with reference gene primers provided the estimates of nucleated cell counts. The table came from immunoSEQ multiplex PCR; TCRdb's copy has only in-frame clones and leaves some out. That table gives V, J and clone size, and the DNA gave D and trimming. In the table there are 150,000 to 200,000 clones, 85% of which are singletons. Germline CDR1 reads SGHVS; CDR2 reads FNYEAQ. This CDR3 spans 11 amino acids. Trimming stripped 4 bases from V and 8 bases from J, with 8 bases between. The sequenced sample consisted of peripheral blood. The source is a human donor with acute or convalescent COVID-19. The donor label of this sample is uncertain. The V call is TRBV7-6, the J call TRBJ1-1; no firm D call. CDR3 DNA sequence: TGTGCCAGCAGCTCTAGCACCGAAGCTTTCTTT. This sequence encodes CASSSSTEAFF.